The 19 T cell receptor beta chains in this list originate from one sample, sequenced in a study of identical twins. One entry per CDR3 protein, called by TCRdb with MiXCR from the 5' RACE reads. The data hold 600,000 to 800,000 distinct CDR3 sequences, with 21% observed a single time. These data were also reused for a study on T cells expressing NK-cell markers.

Sequences were obtained from PBMCs. The receptors shown here come from a woman aged 18-35 years in good health.

This clonotype was observed a few times. The chain is built from TRBV12-3 or TRBV12-4 and TRBJ1-2; the D is unclear. V lost 8 bases to trimming and J lost 4 bases, with 11 bases between them. This CDR3 region has 12 residues. The CDR3 DNA is TGTGCCAGCGCACTCGGGTCCTATGGCTACACCTTC. Translated: CASALGSYGYTF.

Only one count was recorded for this clonotype. The chain recombines TRBV11-2 with TRBJ2-2, with a possible D match to TRBD1 (5 bases). The CDR3 is made up of 15 amino acids. Germline V lookup: CDR1 SGHAT, CDR2 FQNNGV. V was pared by 3 bases and J by 6 bases, with 14 bases between. CDR3 in amino acids: CASSFLGLGAGELFF. CDR3 nucleotides: TGTGCCAGCAGCTTCCTAGGTTTAGGGGCCGGGGAGCTGTTTTTT.

V and J are TRBV5-4 and TRBJ1-2; tentative D call: TRBD1 (5 bases). The V end was cut by 0 bases, the J end by 8 bases, with 17 bases between. Per germline, CDR1 SGHNT and CDR2 YYREEE (reference sequence). The CDR3 consists of 15 residues. The CDR3 DNA reads as TGTGCCAGCAGCTTGGCGGGGGACCGCCTAGGGGGCTACACCTTC. It translates to CASSLAGDRLGGYTF.

In this sample, this clonotype turned up many times. This chain uses TRBV7-9 with TRBJ1-1; a weak D match, TRBD1 (6 bases). The CDR3 runs 17 residues. The V and J ends lost 4 bases and 2 bases respectively, with 20 bases between them. Germline values: CDR1 SEHNR, CDR2 FQNEAQ (reference sequence). CDR3 sequence (DNA): TGTGCCAGCAGCTCTTCGACTCGGGACACCGAAAACACTGAAGCTTTCTTT. Protein sequence: CASSSSTRDTENTEAFF.

The chain combines TRBV10-1 with TRBJ2-7, with D perhaps TRBD2 (5 bases). Germline loops: CDR1 WNHNN, CDR2 SYGVQD (reference sequence). The V end lost 2 bases, the J end lost 5 bases, and 10 bases lay between the germline ends. The CDR3 is made up of 13 amino acids. The chain's CDR3 is CASSERGAHEQYF. CDR3 coding DNA: TGCGCCAGCAGTGAGCGGGGTGCCCACGAGCAGTACTTC.

The V and J genes are TRBV20-1 and TRBJ2-7; D remains unclear. The CDR3 consists of 11 residues. Deletions cut 6 bases from V and 9 bases from J, with 15 bases between. CDR1 is DFQATT and CDR2 is SNEGSKA in the germline V gene (reference sequence). This CDR3 is CSATGRLGQYF. For the CDR3, the DNA is TGCAGTGCAACCGGACGGCTAGGGCAGTACTTC.

The J gene is TRBJ2-3, the V gene TRBV10-3; D ambiguous. Per germline, CDR1 ENHRY and CDR2 SYGVKD. The CDR3 spans 14 residues. V was clipped by 4 bases and J by 0 bases, with 8 bases between them. DNA of the CDR3: TGTGCCATCAGTGTGCTTATAAGCACAGATACGCAGTATTTT. This codes for CAISVLISTDTQYF.

This clonotype came up many times. The chain has TRBV9 and TRBJ1-2; D remains ambiguous. The CDR3 is 14 residues long. V was pared by 0 bases and J by 0 bases, with 6 bases between. Germline V gene data show CDR1 as SGDLS and CDR2 as YYNGEE. CDR3: CASSVATANYGYTF. CDR3 sequence (DNA): TGTGCCAGCAGCGTAGCAACGGCTAACTATGGCTACACCTTC.

This clonotype came up a few times. The rearrangement joins TRBV5-6 to TRBJ2-7; D call uncertain. Trimming stripped 0 bases from V and 0 bases from J, with 7 bases between. Germline loops: CDR1 SGHDT, CDR2 YYEEEE. The CDR3 is 14 amino acids. CDR3 DNA: TGTGCCAGCAGCTTGGACAGAATCTCCTACGAGCAGTACTTC. It codes for CASSLDRISYEQYF. Supplemented by reference TRBV5-6 and TRBJ2-7, the full variable domain reads DAGVTQSPTHLIKTRGQQVTLRCSPKSGHDTVSWYQQALGQGPQFIFQYYEEEERQRGNFPDRFSGHQFPNYSSELNVNALLLGDSALYLCASSLDRISYEQYFGPGTRLTVT.

This clonotype was detected a few times. The chain has TRBV7-6 and TRBJ2-5; possible D gene TRBD2, 5 bases. V gave up 6 bases and J gave up 5 bases, with 13 bases separating them. The CDR3 spans 13 residues. Germline V gene lookup returns CDR1 SGHVS and CDR2 FNYEAQ. The CDR3 here is CASSYRRSETQYF. As DNA, the CDR3 is TGTGCCAGCAGTTACCGGAGGTCTGAGACCCAGTACTTC.

Notes on this clonotype: This CDR3 fails to terminate in the conserved phenylalanine or tryptophan, so it likely reflects a read error. The V gene is TRBV6-2 or TRBV6-3, the J gene TRBJ2-7; weak D call: TRBD1 (6 bases). Germline CDR1 is MNHEY and CDR2 is SVGEGT. V was cut by 9 bases and J by 5 bases, with 14 bases left in between. CDR3 length equals 12 residues. In nucleotides, the CDR3 is TGTGCCAGAAACCGGGACACACACGAGCAGTACCCC. Residues: CARNRDTHEQYP.

This clonotype was seen at least ten times. One junction end does not reproduce the germline sequence, and a read error may be involved. The V and J genes are TRBV10-3 and TRBJ1-1; TRBD1 agrees at 8 bases. This CDR3 spans 11 amino acids. Germline V lookup: CDR1 ENHRY, CDR2 SYGVKD. The CDR3 region has the DNA TGTGCCATCAGTGAGCAGGGACAGGTTGGTTTT. Protein: CAISEQGQVGF.

This clonotype was recorded once. The junction and the germline gene differ at one end; a read error may be behind it. V and J are TRBV7-6 and TRBJ2-7; 7 bases are shared with TRBD1. The CDR3 runs 15 residues. Germline-derived CDR1 and CDR2 are SGHVS and FNYEAQ. Here the CDR3 reads CASSSEAQGGYERYF. The CDR3 nucleotides are TGTGCCAGCAGCTCCGAGGCGCAAGGGGGCTACGAGCGGTACTTC.

The rearrangement joins TRBV5-1 to TRBJ2-1; TRBD1 matches at 8 bases. In germline, CDR1 is SGHRS, CDR2 YFSETQ. The CDR3 extends over 14 amino acids. The V and J ends lost 2 bases and 9 bases, in that order; junction bases with no gene match: 7. CDR3 nucleotide sequence: TGCGCCAGCAGCTTCGGACAGGGCGGTCGTGAGCAGTTCTTC. Its translation: CASSFGQGGREQFF.

There are a few counts of this clonotype. The genes are TRBV29-1 and TRBJ2-3; D is perhaps TRBD2 (5 bases). The CDR3 is 15 amino acids. V lost 2 bases to trimming and J lost 1 base, with 13 bases between them. CDR1 is SQVTM, CDR2 ANQGSEA, per germline. The CDR3 region is CSVERGGWGTDTQYF. CDR3 nucleotide sequence: TGCAGCGTTGAACGAGGAGGATGGGGCACAGATACGCAGTATTTT.

This chain's CDR3 is CASSHQKAEAFF. The DNA for the CDR3 is TGCGCCAGCAGTCATCAAAAGGCTGAAGCTTTCTTT. This rearrangement joins TRBV23-1 to TRBJ1-1; no firm D call. TRBV23-1 is flagged as an ORF with uncertain function. The V end lost 3 bases, the J end lost 6 bases, and 8 bases lay between the germline ends. The CDR3 has 12 amino acids.

The chain links TRBV7-2 to TRBJ2-1, with TRBD1 matching over 7 bases. Germline CDR1 reads SGHTA; CDR2 reads FQGNSA. This CDR3 is 16 amino acids long. Trimming at V came to 3 bases and at J to 5 bases, leaving 10 bases not matched to a gene. CDR3 residues: CASSLRTGHTNNEQFF. The CDR3 DNA reads TGTGCCAGCAGCTTGAGGACAGGACACACCAACAATGAGCAGTTCTTC. Supplemented by reference TRBV7-2 and TRBJ2-1, the full variable domain reads GAGVSQSPSNKVTEKGKDVELRCDPISGHTALYWYRQSLGQGLEFLIYFQGNSAPDKSGLPSDRFSAERTGGSVSTLTIQRTQQEDSAVYLCASSLRTGHTNNEQFFGPGTRLTVL.

For the CDR3, the DNA is TGCGCCAGCAGCTTTGTCCAAGAGACCCAGTACTTC. Translated: CASSFVQETQYF. The rearrangement links TRBV5-1 to TRBJ2-5; D remains unclear. Germline V CDR1 and CDR2: SGHRS, YFSETQ. The CDR3 is 12 amino acids. V was cut by 2 bases and J by 1 base, with 3 bases left in between.

The genes are TRBV21-1 and TRBJ1-2. TRBV21-1 is a recognized pseudogene. This CDR3 has 13 amino acids. The CDR3 loop reads CASTPSWLYGYTF. The CDR3 DNA is TGTGCCAGCACCCCGAGTTGGCTCTATGGCTACACCTTC.